Presented here are 32 T cell receptor beta chains from one specimen sequenced in a study of blood T cell repertoires in COVID-19. Sequencing was performed with immunoSEQ multiplex PCR; in TCRdb, only in-frame clones are kept and a portion is missing. The sample contains about 70,000 clones, 75% to 85% of which appear only once. Specimen: peripheral blood. The receptor set was obtained from a man aged 30 to 45 with COVID-19, enrolled during active disease.

This clone came up a few times. The gene calls are TRBV9 and TRBJ1-2, with 9 bases lining up with TRBD1. This CDR3 contains 15 residues. J was trimmed by 4 bases and V by 3 bases; bases with no gene match: 7. Germline CDR1 is SGDLS and CDR2 is YYNGEE. DNA of the CDR3: TGTGCCAGCAGCGCGGGACAGGGAATTGGCTATGGCTACACCTTC. Translating gives CASSAGQGIGYGYTF.

This sequence joins TRBV6-1 and TRBJ2-7, with 9 bases identical to TRBD1. The CDR3 length is 15 residues. V trimming: 2 bases; J trimming: 3 bases; junction bases outside the gene matches: 5. CDR1 and CDR2 (germline): MNHNS, SASEGT. DNA for the CDR3: TGTGCCAGCAGTGAACAGGAGACAGGGGGCTACGAGCAGTACTTC. This gives the protein CASSEQETGGYEQYF.

The gene calls are TRBV28 and TRBJ2-4; 7 bases fit TRBD2. Germline V gene sequence: CDR1 MDHEN, CDR2 SYDVKM. J was trimmed by 6 bases and V by 1 base; bases with no gene match: 15. This CDR3 has 18 residues. Here the CDR3 reads CASSLLAFGQGGGNIQYF. CDR3 nucleotide sequence: TGTGCCAGCAGTTTATTGGCCTTTGGGCAGGGCGGGGGAAACATTCAGTACTTC.

This clone was recorded a few times. The chain recombines TRBV7-6 with TRBJ2-5; 8 bases fit TRBD1. Germline V gene lookup returns CDR1 SGHVS and CDR2 FNYEAQ. V gave up 3 bases and J gave up 1 base; unmatched junction bases: 7. The CDR3 loop spans 16 amino acids. CDR3 protein: CASSFIEGTGQETQYF. The CDR3 DNA sequence: TGTGCCAGCAGCTTCATAGAGGGGACAGGCCAAGAGACCCAGTACTTC.

This rearrangement joins TRBV30 to TRBJ1-5, with D possibly matching TRBD1 (6 bases). Germline values: CDR1 GTSNPN, CDR2 SVGIG (reference sequence). The CDR3 has 16 residues. The V end lost 1 base, the J end lost 6 bases, and 19 bases lay between the germline ends. CDR3 DNA sequence: TGTGCCTGGAGTGGGGCCAGGGGCTATGGCGGTCAGCCCCAGCATTTT. Translating gives CAWSGARGYGGQPQHF. Full variable domain (remainder filled in from reference TRBV30 and TRBJ1-5): SQTIHQWPATLVQPVGSPLSLECTVEGTSNPNLYWYRQAAGRGLQLLFYSVGIGQISSEVPQNLSASRPQDRQFILSSKKLLLSDSGFYLCAWSGARGYGGQPQHFGDGTRLSIL.

The chain is built from TRBV28 and TRBJ2-1, with 8 bases that match TRBD1. J lost 4 bases, V lost 8 bases, and 7 bases had no gene match. CDR1 and CDR2 from the germline V gene are MDHEN and SYDVKM. The CDR3 length is 14 residues. The CDR3 DNA reads as TGTGCCAGCGGGGCAGGGGGCTTTTACAATGAGCAGTTCTTC. Translation: CASGAGGFYNEQFF.

This sequence joins TRBV9 and TRBJ2-1, with 13 bases fitting TRBD2. This CDR3 region has 15 residues. The J segment lost 9 bases and the V segment lost 2 bases, leaving 5 bases of the junction unmatched. Per germline, CDR1 SGDLS and CDR2 YYNGEE. CDR3 in amino acids: CASSVRLAGGSEQFF. In DNA form, the CDR3 reads TGTGCCAGCAGCGTTCGACTAGCGGGAGGCAGTGAGCAGTTCTTC.

This chain joins TRBV30 and TRBJ2-2; the D gene is possibly TRBD2 (5 bases). Germline CDR1 reads GTSNPN; CDR2 reads SVGIG (reference sequence). The CDR3 length is 15 residues. Trimming shortened V by 0 bases and J by 4 bases, and 12 bases separated the two germline ends. The CDR3 spells CAWSVVTAATGELFF. The CDR3 nucleotides are TGTGCCTGGAGTGTGGTAACAGCGGCCACCGGGGAGCTGTTTTTT.

J is TRBJ2-2 and V is TRBV5-1, with D perhaps matching TRBD1 (5 bases). The CDR3 totals 15 residues. Germline assignment: CDR1 SGHRS and CDR2 YFSETQ. Trimming pared 1 base from V and 2 bases from J, leaving 9 bases between. The CDR3 sequence is CASSLSQGNTGELFF. DNA for the CDR3: TGCGCCAGCAGCTTGTCTCAGGGTAACACCGGGGAGCTGTTTTTT.

This clone is labeled as medium-sized. This chain links TRBV27 with TRBJ2-7; 8 bases are shared with TRBD2. The germline CDR1 and CDR2 sequences are MNHEY and SMNVEV (reference sequence). The CDR3 runs to 15 residues. The V and J ends lost 4 bases and 0 bases, in that order; junction bases with no gene match: 5. The CDR3 DNA sequence: TGTGCCAGCAGTTCGTCCGGGACTAGCTCCTACGAGCAGTACTTC. Translated, it gives CASSSSGTSSYEQYF.

The chain links TRBV13 to TRBJ2-7; TRBD1 might be the D (5 bases). Germline V gene sequence: CDR1 PRHDT, CDR2 FYEKMQ (reference sequence). The CDR3 covers 15 residues. The V end was cut by 4 bases, the J end by 0 bases, with 13 bases between. The chain's CDR3 is CASSYRSRGSYEQYF. The CDR3 nucleotides are TGTGCCAGCAGCTACCGGAGTAGGGGCTCCTACGAGCAGTACTTC.

This chain links TRBV4-3 with TRBJ1-2; 11 nucleotides align to TRBD1. Germline CDR1 reads LGHNA; CDR2 reads YSLEER. CDR3 length: 14 amino acids. V was clipped by 5 bases and J by 8 bases; unmatched bases: 7. The CDR3 is CASSWGQGGSGYTF. As DNA, the CDR3 is TGCGCCAGCAGCTGGGGACAGGGGGGAAGCGGCTACACCTTC.

This clone was found a few times. The rearrangement joins TRBV27 to TRBJ1-2, with D possibly matching TRBD1 (6 bases). Trimming took off 3 bases at V and 0 bases at J, with 14 bases between the two ends. CDR1 is MNHEY, CDR2 SMNVEV, per germline (reference sequence). The CDR3 totals 16 residues. DNA of the CDR3: TGTGCCAGCAGTTTGACCGGGACAATCGCTAACTATGGCTACACCTTC. Residues: CASSLTGTIANYGYTF.

The rearrangement links TRBV11-2 to TRBJ2-7, with TRBD2 identical over 8 bases. In germline, CDR1 is SGHAT, CDR2 FQNNGV. The CDR3 contains 16 residues. Trimming took 5 bases from V and 3 from J; bases not matched to a gene: 12. The CDR3 DNA sequence: TGTGCCAGCAGCCTTAGCAGGGTTAGCGGGAACTACGAGCAGTACTTC. Residues: CASSLSRVSGNYEQYF. Full variable domain (remainder filled in from reference TRBV11-2 and TRBJ2-7): EAGVAQSPRYKIIEKRQSVAFWCNPISGHATLYWYQQILGQGPKLLIQFQNNGVVDDSQLPKDRFSAERLKGVDSTLKIQPAKLEDSAVYLCASSLSRVSGNYEQYFGPGTRLTVT.

V gene TRBV19 combines with J gene TRBJ1-5, with D possibly matching TRBD1 (6 bases). This CDR3 region has 13 residues. The germline V gene has CDR1 LNHDA and CDR2 SQIVND (reference sequence). V was clipped by 5 bases and J by 6 bases, with 11 bases between them. The CDR3 DNA reads as TGTGCCAGTAGTTACAGGGTCGCTCAGCCCCAGCATTTT. Its protein is CASSYRVAQPQHF. Full variable domain (missing parts from reference TRBV19 and TRBJ1-5): DGGITQSPKYLFRKEGQNVTLSCEQNLNHDAMYWYRQDPGQGLRLIYYSQIVNDFQKGDIAEGYSVSREKKESFPLTVTSAQKNPTAFYLCASSYRVAQPQHFGDGTRLSIL.

The rearrangement links TRBV14 to TRBJ2-7, with 7 bases aligning to TRBD1. Germline V gives CDR1 SGHDN, CDR2 FVKESK. The V segment lost 3 bases and the J segment 1 base; nucleotides outside the gene matches: 6. The length of the CDR3 is 15 residues. The CDR3 DNA reads TGTGCCAGCAGCCATATGAGACAGGGTTCCTACGAGCAGTACTTC. As protein: CASSHMRQGSYEQYF.

This chain joins TRBV19 and TRBJ1-3; 7 positions match TRBD1. The CDR3 spans 15 residues. Looked up from germline, CDR1 is LNHDA and CDR2 is SQIVND (reference sequence). Germline trimming cut 5 bases from V and 0 bases from J; bases unmatched to any gene: 4. CDR3 region: CASSLDRSSGNTIYF. In DNA form, the CDR3 reads TGTGCCAGTAGTTTGGACAGGAGCTCTGGAAACACCATATATTTT.

J is TRBJ2-7 and V is TRBV9, with D possibly TRBD2 on 6 matching bases. This CDR3 spans 16 amino acids. Trimming stripped 0 bases from V and 1 base from J, with 14 bases between. Per the germline V gene, CDR1 is SGDLS and CDR2 is YYNGEE. CDR3 coding DNA: TGTGCCAGCAGCGTAGGAGGTAGCGGAGCATCCTACGAGCAGTACTTC. It codes for CASSVGGSGASYEQYF.

The chain couples TRBV9 to TRBJ1-1, with a possible D match to TRBD1 (6 bases). Trimming removed 6 bases from V and 0 bases from J, with 18 bases in between. The CDR3 is 16 residues long. Germline CDR1 reads SGDLS; CDR2 reads YYNGEE. CDR3 DNA sequence: TGTGCCAGCACCACTTTCGGGGGGCCGCTGAACACTGAAGCTTTCTTT. Translation gives CASTTFGGPLNTEAFF.

The V and J genes are TRBV2 and TRBJ2-6, with a possible D match to TRBD2 (5 bases). V was clipped by 7 bases and J by 2 bases, with 12 bases between them. CDR1 is SNHLY and CDR2 is FYNNEI in the germline V gene. The CDR3 runs 15 residues. CDR3: CASKERETGANVLTF. The CDR3 DNA reads TGTGCCAGCAAGGAGAGGGAGACTGGGGCCAACGTCCTGACTTTC. The full variable domain, its missing parts supplied by reference TRBV2 and TRBJ2-6, is EPEVTQTPSHQVTQMGQEVILRCVPISNHLYFYWYRQILGQKVEFLVSFYNNEISEKSEIFDDQFSVERPDGSNFTLKIRSTKLEDSAMYFCASKERETGANVLTFGAGSRLTVL.

V is TRBV5-6 and J is TRBJ2-1; TRBD2 matches at 11 bases. The CDR3 loop spans 16 amino acids. Unmatched junction bases numbered 9, after V lost 0 bases and J lost 10 bases. The V gene's germline CDR1 is SGHDT and CDR2 YYEEEE. CDR3 nucleotide sequence: TGTGCCAGCAGCTTGGTTTCGGCTAGCGGGAGGTTGGAGCAGTTCTTC. This codes for CASSLVSASGRLEQFF.

The V and J genes are TRBV4-2 and TRBJ1-3, with 10 positions matching TRBD1. The CDR3 covers 16 residues. The V gene's germline CDR1 is LGHNA and CDR2 YNFKEQ. The J segment lost 4 bases and the V segment lost 0 bases, leaving 3 bases of the junction unmatched. Here the CDR3 DNA reads TGTGCCAGCAGCCAAGAGGGGACAGGGGTCGGAAACACCATATATTTT. This sequence encodes CASSQEGTGVGNTIYF.

The chain is built from TRBV7-9 and TRBJ1-3, with D perhaps matching TRBD1 (6 bases). This CDR3 is built from 16 residues. CDR1 and CDR2 from the germline V gene are SEHNR and FQNEAQ (reference sequence). V was trimmed by 5 bases and J by 0 bases, leaving 14 bases between them. The CDR3 is CASSPGGAYSGNTIYF. The CDR3 region has the DNA TGTGCCAGCAGCCCCGGGGGGGCCTACTCTGGAAACACCATATATTTT. Combining the CDR3 with reference TRBV7-9 and TRBJ1-3 gives the whole variable domain DTGVSQNPRHKITKRGQNVTFRCDPISEHNRLYWYRQTLGQGPEFLTYFQNEAQLEKSRLLSDRFSAERPKGSFSTLEIQRTEQGDSAMYLCASSPGGAYSGNTIYFGEGSWLTVV.

The chain links TRBV4-2 to TRBJ2-3; TRBD2 agrees at 10 bases. The CDR3 runs to 15 residues. CDR1 and CDR2 (germline): LGHNA, YNFKEQ. The ends lost 5 bases at V and 4 bases at J; junction bases unmatched: 6. The CDR3 region is CASSSSGSTADTQYF. The CDR3 nucleotides read TGTGCCAGCAGCTCTAGCGGGAGTACGGCAGATACGCAGTATTTT.

The chain combines TRBV7-2 with TRBJ2-3; 14 bases map to TRBD2. CDR1 is SGHTA, CDR2 FQGNSA, per germline. The junction had 10 bases not matched to a gene; V was cut back by 5 bases and J by 6 bases. CDR3 size: 17 residues. CDR3 coding DNA: TGTGCCAGCAGCGGACCTTTCAGGACTAGCGGGAGGGATACGCAGTATTTT. Its protein is CASSGPFRTSGRDTQYF.

This chain's CDR3 is CASRVQTGNEKLFF. CDR3 nucleotide sequence: TGCGCCAGCAGGGTTCAGACGGGGAATGAAAAACTGTTTTTT. The rearrangement uses TRBV5-1 and TRBJ1-4; D ambiguous. Looked up from germline, CDR1 is SGHRS and CDR2 is YFSETQ. The V end was cut by 5 bases, the J end by 5 bases, with 13 bases between. CDR3 length equals 14 residues.

This CDR3 is CASSATRVAGSFTDTQYF. The CDR3 DNA is TGTGCCAGCAGCGCCACGAGGGTAGCGGGAAGTTTCACAGATACGCAGTATTTT. The rearrangement links TRBV9 to TRBJ2-3, with 8 bases that match TRBD2. The germline V gene encodes CDR1 SGDLS and CDR2 YYNGEE. V lost 3 bases and J lost 2; bases outside the gene matches: 14. CDR3 length equals 18 residues.

The chain is built from TRBV6-2 or TRBV6-3 and TRBJ2-7; 9 bases are a match to TRBD2. The trim removed 0 bases at V and 4 bases at J, leaving 4 bases unmatched. Germline CDR1 reads MNHEY; CDR2 reads SVGEGT. CDR3 length: 15 amino acids. As DNA, the CDR3 is TGTGCCAGCAGTTACTCTCGGCTAGCGGGATACGAGCAGTACTTC. Encoded protein: CASSYSRLAGYEQYF.

V is TRBV6-2 or TRBV6-3 and J is TRBJ2-3; 9 nucleotides line up with TRBD2. The CDR3 spans 16 residues. Germline lookup yields CDR1 MNHEY and CDR2 SVGEGT. J lost 5 bases, V lost 2 bases, and 8 bases had no gene match. The CDR3 nucleotides read TGTGCCAGCAGTTACCGGGCGGGAGGGCATGGAGATACGCAGTATTTT. It specifies CASSYRAGGHGDTQYF.

Only a few counts were recorded for this clone. The chain couples TRBV27 to TRBJ1-1; 7 bases line up with TRBD1. The CDR3 extends over 15 amino acids. Germline CDR1 MNHEY, CDR2 SMNVEV (reference sequence). Trimming took 3 bases from V and 0 from J; bases not matched to a gene: 4. Here the CDR3 DNA reads TGTGCCAGCAGTTTGACAGGGAGGATGAACACTGAAGCTTTCTTT. It specifies CASSLTGRMNTEAFF.

The chain combines TRBV7-6 with TRBJ2-4, with 8 bases lining up with TRBD2. There are 18 residues in the CDR3. The germline V gene has CDR1 SGHVS and CDR2 FNYEAQ. V gave up 4 bases and J gave up 2 bases; unmatched junction bases: 13. CDR3 in amino acids: CASSSHPRGGLTKNIQYF. The CDR3 DNA reads TGTGCCAGCAGCTCTCACCCACGGGGGGGCTTAACCAAAAACATTCAGTACTTC.

This clone was detected only once. This sequence joins TRBV5-4 and TRBJ2-3, with 14 positions matching TRBD2. V dropped 4 bases and J dropped 1; count of bases not matched to a gene: 2. This CDR3 is built from 16 residues. Per the germline V gene, CDR1 is SGHNT and CDR2 is YYREEE (reference sequence). The CDR3 nucleotides are TGTGCCAGCAGCGGGGGACTAGCGGGAGGCACAGATACGCAGTATTTT. Translated: CASSGGLAGGTDTQYF. Complete variable domain (other parts from reference TRBV5-4 and TRBJ2-3): ETGVTQSPTHLIKTRGQQVTLRCSSQSGHNTVSWYQQALGQGPQFIFQYYREEENGRGNFPPRFSGLQFPNYSSELNVNALELDDSALYLCASSGGLAGGTDTQYFGPGTRLTVL.